The clone carrying this TCR beta chain is labeled medium-sized based on frequency. The antigen is undetermined. This specimen belongs to a study of T cells in severe cutaneous drug reactions. Study results and caveats: Carbamazepine-induced Stevens-Johnson syndrome or toxic epidermal necrolysis patients showed strongly raised TRBV12-4, 25% to 40% in blister cells and about 5% in PBMC. All seven CBZ-SJS/TEN blister samples shared a public TCRbeta CDR3 at mean roughly 14%.

The patients sequenced had a carbamazepine-induced Stevens-Johnson syndrome or toxic epidermal necrolysis reaction. Germline lookup yields CDR1 SGHVS and CDR2 FQNEAQ. The CDR3 loop spans 17 amino acids. TCR subtype-specific primers in iRepertoire multiplex PCR prepared libraries for bulk and single-cell sequencing. From its re-call of the multiplex PCR reads, TCRdb lists each CDR3 protein once, without DNA. The sample table sets out tens of thousands of distinct CDR3 sequences. The chain is built from TRBV7-8 and TRBJ2-2; TCRdb reports TRBD2, a call that lacks DNA to check it against. The TCR sequence derives from a human donor with toxic epidermal necrolysis, a severe cutaneous drug reaction. Sequenced: PBMCs. CDR3 amino acids: CASSLISSGRATGELFF.